What follows are 17 T cell receptor beta chains derived from one specimen sequenced in a study of early stage breast cancer tumors (dated by TCRdb to about 2017). Library method: the immunoSEQ multiplex PCR assay. TCRdb retrieved this table from immuneACCESS and kept in-frame rearrangements only. Not all clones are present; in checked studies, unresolved V genes account for under half, and no reason is known for the remainder. For this sample the table gives 50,000 to 65,000 clones, of which 70% to 80% were detected only once. The leading ten clones occupy more than 3% of the sample. Material for sequencing was blood. These receptors were obtained from a person aged 30-39 years with breast cancer.

The rearrangement links TRBV2 to TRBJ2-1; 10 positions agree with TRBD2. Germline V lookup: CDR1 SNHLY, CDR2 FYNNEI. The CDR3 runs 15 residues. The ends lost 2 bases at V and 10 bases at J; junction bases unmatched: 8. CDR3 nucleotide sequence: TGTGCCAGCAGTGAACGGGCTAGCGGGAGAGGCGAGCAGTTCTTC. Translation gives CASSERASGRGEQFF. The variable domain in full, with the rest retrieved from reference TRBV2 and TRBJ2-1, is EPEVTQTPSHQVTQMGQEVILRCVPISNHLYFYWYRQILGQKVEFLVSFYNNEISEKSEIFDDQFSVERPDGSNFTLKIRSTKLEDSAMYFCASSERASGRGEQFFGPGTRLTVL.

The V gene is TRBV4-3, the J gene TRBJ2-3, with 9 nucleotides matching TRBD2. This CDR3 has 17 amino acids. Germline CDR1 reads LGHNA; CDR2 reads YSLEER. V shed 4 bases and J 1 base; nucleotides not matched to a gene: 9. CDR3 sequence reads: CASSLFIAGAGTDTQYF. Here the CDR3 DNA reads TGCGCCAGCAGCCTTTTCATAGCGGGAGCGGGCACAGATACGCAGTATTTT.

The chain links TRBV13 to TRBJ2-5; 7 bases line up with TRBD2. V shed 3 bases and J 5 bases; nucleotides not matched to a gene: 12. The CDR3 loop spans 16 amino acids. Germline CDR1 is PRHDT and CDR2 is FYEKMQ (reference sequence). The CDR3 DNA reads TGTGCCAGCAGCTTTTCCGGCGCGGGAGAGGATGAGACCCAGTACTTC. This codes for CASSFSGAGEDETQYF. The whole variable domain, filled in from reference TRBV13 and TRBJ2-5, reads AAGVIQSPRHLIKEKRETATLKCYPIPRHDTVYWYQQGPGQDPQFLISFYEKMQSDKGSIPDRFSAQQFSDYHSELNMSSLELGDSALYFCASSFSGAGEDETQYFGPGTRLLVL.

J is TRBJ1-3 and V is TRBV5-6, with D hard to call. The ends were cut back, 4 bases at V and 8 bases at J, with 13 bases in the middle. The CDR3 runs to 13 residues. Germline V gene sequence: CDR1 SGHDT, CDR2 YYEEEE. The DNA for the CDR3 is TGTGCCAGCAGCCTGGAGCGGACGGACACCATATATTTT. Residues: CASSLERTDTIYF.

This clone was counted a single time. The chain uses TRBV6-1 and TRBJ1-4; TRBD1 might be the D (5 bases). CDR1 is MNHNS and CDR2 is SASEGT in the germline V gene. The CDR3 has 14 residues. V lost 7 bases, J lost 7 bases, and 16 bases lay in between. DNA for the CDR3: TGTGCCAGCATCGTTACAGGTCAAAGTGAAAAACTGTTTTTT. Translation: CASIVTGQSEKLFF.

The chain couples TRBV5-5 to TRBJ1-1; unclear D gene. The CDR3 totals 14 residues. Germline V lookup: CDR1 SGHKS, CDR2 YYEKEE (reference sequence). Trimming left V 0 bases short and J 5 bases short, with 11 bases between. This chain's CDR3 is CASSLEATPTEAFF. The CDR3, as DNA: TGTGCCAGCAGCTTGGAGGCCACACCAACTGAAGCTTTCTTT.

This clone has only a few counts. The CDR3: CATYDGGGGYGYTF. The CDR3, as DNA: TGTGCCACCTATGACGGGGGCGGCGGCTATGGCTACACCTTC. The V call is TRBV6-5, the J call TRBJ1-2; perhaps TRBD1 as D (6 bases). Germline-derived CDR1 and CDR2 are MNHEY and SVGAGI. The CDR3 is 14 residues long. Trimming stripped 10 bases from V and 4 bases from J, with 19 bases between.

The chain links TRBV6-5 to TRBJ1-1, with D perhaps TRBD1 (5 bases). Germline CDR1 is MNHEY and CDR2 is SVGAGI. Trimming removed 2 bases from V and 5 bases from J, with 18 bases in between. This CDR3 is built from 16 residues. The CDR3 spells CASSYSAGTGKTEAFF. The CDR3 nucleotides are TGTGCCAGCAGTTACAGCGCAGGGACTGGGAAAACTGAAGCTTTCTTT.

This clone occurred once. This rearrangement joins TRBV25-1 to TRBJ2-1; the D is unclear. CDR1 and CDR2 from the germline V gene are MGHDK and SYGVNS. Trimming cost V 2 bases and J 13 bases, with 15 bases left between them. The CDR3 totals 13 residues. The CDR3 nucleotides read TGTGCCAGCAGTGAAGGCTACCCAAACTCTCAGTTCTTC. It translates to CASSEGYPNSQFF.

CDR3 nucleotides: TGTGCCTGGAGTGTAGGGAGACGCTACGAGCAGTACTTC. Translating it yields CAWSVGRRYEQYF. This chain uses TRBV30 with TRBJ2-7; D might be TRBD2 (5 bases). Deletions cut 0 bases from V and 3 bases from J, with 9 bases between. The germline V gene encodes CDR1 GTSNPN and CDR2 SVGIG (reference sequence). CDR3 length: 13 residues.

The rearrangement links TRBV5-1 to TRBJ2-7, with TRBD1 as a possible D gene (6 bases). This CDR3 comprises 14 residues. Per the germline V gene, CDR1 is SGHRS and CDR2 is YFSETQ. Trimming removed 4 bases at V and 3 bases at J, with 14 bases between. The CDR3 coding sequence is TGCGCCAGCAGCCAGGGGACGGTTCGCTACGAGCAGTACTTC. Amino acid sequence: CASSQGTVRYEQYF.

This clone was picked up one time. The chain is built from TRBV30 and TRBJ1-2; no definite D call. The V gene's germline CDR1 is GTSNPN and CDR2 SVGIG (reference sequence). Trimming shortened V by 3 bases and J by 2 bases, and 13 bases separated the two germline ends. The CDR3 extends over 14 amino acids. CDR3 coding DNA: TGTGCCTGGAGAAGAGGGAGTTCCAACTATGGCTACACCTTC. It codes for CAWRRGSSNYGYTF.

V usage is TRBV7-8 and J usage is TRBJ1-2, with D hard to call. V was shortened by 5 bases and J by 0 bases, with 7 bases between the two germline ends. The CDR3 length is 13 residues. Per the germline V gene, CDR1 is SGHVS and CDR2 is FQNEAQ. The CDR3 spells CASSQTSNYGYTF. The CDR3 bases are TGTGCCAGCAGCCAGACGTCTAACTATGGCTACACCTTC.

As DNA, the CDR3 is TGTGCCATCAGTGTCACCTCTGCGATGGGGACCGGGGAGCTGTTTTTT. Its protein is CAISVTSAMGTGELFF. The chain employs TRBV10-3 and TRBJ2-2; the D is unclear. Germline CDR1 is ENHRY and CDR2 is SYGVKD. V was clipped by 4 bases and J by 5 bases, with 17 bases between them. The CDR3 spans 16 residues.

The V call is TRBV7-9, the J call TRBJ1-1, with D hard to call. Trimming took 5 bases from V and 2 from J, leaving 6 bases between them. Germline loops: CDR1 SEHNR, CDR2 FQNEAQ (reference sequence). This CDR3 region has 12 residues. This CDR3 is CASSPSNTEAFF. The CDR3 DNA follows: TGTGCCAGCAGCCCGAGCAACACTGAAGCTTTCTTT.

V and J are TRBV18 and TRBJ2-2; 10 bases align to TRBD2. CDR3 length: 17 residues. Per germline, CDR1 KGHSH and CDR2 LQKENI. J lost 6 bases, V lost 3 bases, and 10 bases had no gene match. In DNA, the CDR3 is TGTGCCAGCTCACCTCCGCGCAGCGGGAGGGCCCCCGGGGAGCTGTTTTTT. Translated: CASSPPRSGRAPGELFF. Drawing the rest from reference TRBV18 and TRBJ2-2, the complete variable domain is NAGVMQNPRHLVRRRGQEARLRCSPMKGHSHVYWYRQLPEEGLKFMVYLQKENIIDESGMPKERFSAEFPKEGPSILRIQQVVRGDSAAYFCASSPPRSGRAPGELFFGEGSRLTVL.

The rearrangement uses TRBV4-2 and TRBJ1-2; D is ambiguous. V dropped 0 bases and J dropped 4 bases, with 15 bases sitting between them. The V gene's germline CDR1 is LGHNA and CDR2 YNFKEQ. This CDR3 is built from 16 residues. DNA for the CDR3: TGTGCCAGCAGCCAAGATAGCGGCAGTACTTTCTATGGCTACACCTTC. Its translation is CASSQDSGSTFYGYTF.